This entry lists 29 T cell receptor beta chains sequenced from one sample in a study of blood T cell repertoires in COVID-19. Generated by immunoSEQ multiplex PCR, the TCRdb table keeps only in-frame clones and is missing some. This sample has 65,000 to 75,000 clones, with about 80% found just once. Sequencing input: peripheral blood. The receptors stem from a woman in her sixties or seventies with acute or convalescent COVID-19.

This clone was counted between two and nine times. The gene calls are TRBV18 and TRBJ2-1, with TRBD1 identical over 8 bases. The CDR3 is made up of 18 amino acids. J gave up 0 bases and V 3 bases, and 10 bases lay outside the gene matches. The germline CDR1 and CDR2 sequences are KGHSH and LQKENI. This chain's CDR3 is CASSPLRLGQGSYNEQFF. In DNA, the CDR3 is TGTGCCAGCTCACCGCTTCGCCTAGGACAGGGCTCCTACAATGAGCAGTTCTTC.

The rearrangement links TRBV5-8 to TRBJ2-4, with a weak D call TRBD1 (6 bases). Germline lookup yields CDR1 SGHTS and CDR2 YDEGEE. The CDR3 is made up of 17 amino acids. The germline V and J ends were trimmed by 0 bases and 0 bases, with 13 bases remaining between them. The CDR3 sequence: CASSLANQGIAKNIQYF. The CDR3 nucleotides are TGTGCCAGCAGCTTGGCGAACCAGGGGATAGCCAAAAACATTCAGTACTTC.

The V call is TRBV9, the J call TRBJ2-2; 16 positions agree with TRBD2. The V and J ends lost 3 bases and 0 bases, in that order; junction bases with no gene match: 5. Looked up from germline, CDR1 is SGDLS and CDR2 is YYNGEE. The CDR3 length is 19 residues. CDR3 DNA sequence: TGTGCCAGCAGCGCGCCGGGACTAGCGGGGGGGCCGAACACCGGGGAGCTGTTTTTT. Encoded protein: CASSAPGLAGGPNTGELFF.

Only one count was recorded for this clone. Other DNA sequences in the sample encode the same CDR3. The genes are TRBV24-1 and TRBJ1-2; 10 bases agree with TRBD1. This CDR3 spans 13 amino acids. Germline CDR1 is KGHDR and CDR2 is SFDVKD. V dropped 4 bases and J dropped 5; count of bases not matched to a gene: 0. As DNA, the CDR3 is TGTGCCACCAGTGAGGGACAGGGGTATGGCTACACCTTC. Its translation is CATSEGQGYGYTF.

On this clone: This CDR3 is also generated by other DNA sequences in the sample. The CDR3 DNA reads as TGTGCCAGCAGCCAGGTTCCGGGCGAGCAGTACTTC. It translates to CASSQVPGEQYF. The V gene is TRBV3-1 (or the pseudogene TRBV3-2), the J gene TRBJ2-7, with D unclear. This CDR3 is built from 12 residues. V shed 3 bases and J shed 6 bases, with 9 bases lying between them. The germline V gene encodes CDR1 LGHDT and CDR2 YNNKEL (reference sequence).

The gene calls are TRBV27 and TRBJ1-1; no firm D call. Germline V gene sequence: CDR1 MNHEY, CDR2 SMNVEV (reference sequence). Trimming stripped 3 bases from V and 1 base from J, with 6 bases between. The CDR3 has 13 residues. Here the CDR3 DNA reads TGTGCCAGCAGTTTCGAGGGGAACACTGAAGCTTTCTTT. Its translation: CASSFEGNTEAFF.

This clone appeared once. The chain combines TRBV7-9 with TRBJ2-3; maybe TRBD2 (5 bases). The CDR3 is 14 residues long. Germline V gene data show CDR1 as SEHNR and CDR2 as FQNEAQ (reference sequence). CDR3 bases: TGTGCTTTGAATGGGGAGTCGAGCACAGATACGCAGTATTTT. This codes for CALNGESSTDTQYF.

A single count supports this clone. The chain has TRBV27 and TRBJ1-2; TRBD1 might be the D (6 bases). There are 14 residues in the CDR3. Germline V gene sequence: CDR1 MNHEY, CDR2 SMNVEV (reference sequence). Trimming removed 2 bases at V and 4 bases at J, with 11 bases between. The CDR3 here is CASSLGGSSYGYTF. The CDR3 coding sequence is TGTGCCAGCAGTTTAGGGGGCTCAAGCTATGGCTACACCTTC.

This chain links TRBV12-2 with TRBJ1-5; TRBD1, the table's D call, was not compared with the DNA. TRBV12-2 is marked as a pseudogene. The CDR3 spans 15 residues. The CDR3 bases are TGTGCAAGTCGTTCTGACAGGGGGCAAGATCAGCCCCAGCATTTT. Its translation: CASRSDRGQDQPQHF.

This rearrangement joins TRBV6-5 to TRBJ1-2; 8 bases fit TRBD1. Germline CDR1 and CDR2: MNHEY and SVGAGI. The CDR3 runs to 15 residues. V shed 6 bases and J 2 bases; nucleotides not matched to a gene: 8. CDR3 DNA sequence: TGTGCCAGCAGAACTACGACAGGGGAAAACTATGGCTACACCTTC. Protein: CASRTTTGENYGYTF.

The CDR3 DNA is TGTGCCTGGAGTGGAGTAGCGGGGGCCAGCACAGATACGCAGTATTTT. Its translation: CAWSGVAGASTDTQYF. The chain links TRBV30 to TRBJ2-3; 9 bases map to TRBD2. Unmatched junction bases numbered 5, after V lost 1 base and J lost 0 bases. The CDR3 runs to 16 residues. In germline, CDR1 is GTSNPN, CDR2 SVGIG (reference sequence).

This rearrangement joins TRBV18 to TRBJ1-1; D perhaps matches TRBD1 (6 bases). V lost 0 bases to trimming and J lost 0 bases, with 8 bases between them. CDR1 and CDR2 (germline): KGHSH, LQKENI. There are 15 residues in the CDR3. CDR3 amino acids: CASSPPQGMNTEAFF. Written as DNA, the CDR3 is TGTGCCAGCTCACCACCGCAGGGGATGAACACTGAAGCTTTCTTT. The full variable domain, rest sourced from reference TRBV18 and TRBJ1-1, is NAGVMQNPRHLVRRRGQEARLRCSPMKGHSHVYWYRQLPEEGLKFMVYLQKENIIDESGMPKERFSAEFPKEGPSILRIQQVVRGDSAAYFCASSPPQGMNTEAFFGQGTRLTVV.

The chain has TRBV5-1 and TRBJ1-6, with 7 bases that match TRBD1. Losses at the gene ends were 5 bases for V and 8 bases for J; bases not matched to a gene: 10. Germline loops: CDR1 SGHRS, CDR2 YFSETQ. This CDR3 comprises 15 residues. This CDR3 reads CASRPIDREDSPLHF. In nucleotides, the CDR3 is TGCGCCAGCAGACCCATCGACAGGGAAGATTCACCCCTCCACTTT.

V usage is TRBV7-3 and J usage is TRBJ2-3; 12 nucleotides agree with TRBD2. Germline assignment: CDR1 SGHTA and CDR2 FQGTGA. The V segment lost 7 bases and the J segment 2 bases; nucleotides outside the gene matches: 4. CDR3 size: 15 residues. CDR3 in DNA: TGTGCCAGCACCCTAGCGGGGGGGCCCACAGATACGCAGTATTTT. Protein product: CASTLAGGPTDTQYF.

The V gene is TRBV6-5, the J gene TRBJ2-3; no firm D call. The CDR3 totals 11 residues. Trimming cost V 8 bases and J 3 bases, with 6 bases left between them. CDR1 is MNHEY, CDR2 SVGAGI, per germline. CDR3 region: CASGRTDTQYF. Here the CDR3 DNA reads TGTGCCAGCGGCAGGACAGATACGCAGTATTTT.

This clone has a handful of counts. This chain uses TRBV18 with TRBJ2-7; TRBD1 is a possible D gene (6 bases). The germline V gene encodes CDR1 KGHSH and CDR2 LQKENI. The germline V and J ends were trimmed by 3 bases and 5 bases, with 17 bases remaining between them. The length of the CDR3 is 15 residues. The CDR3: CASSPQGVQGNEQYF. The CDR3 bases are TGTGCCAGCTCACCCCAAGGGGTACAGGGAAACGAGCAGTACTTC.

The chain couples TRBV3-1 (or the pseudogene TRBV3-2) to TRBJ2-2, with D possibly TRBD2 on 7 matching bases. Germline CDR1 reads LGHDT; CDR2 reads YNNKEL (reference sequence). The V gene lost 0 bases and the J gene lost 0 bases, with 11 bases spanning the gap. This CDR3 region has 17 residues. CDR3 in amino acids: CASSQEWGGPNTGELFF. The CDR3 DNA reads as TGTGCCAGCAGCCAAGAATGGGGGGGCCCGAACACCGGGGAGCTGTTTTTT.

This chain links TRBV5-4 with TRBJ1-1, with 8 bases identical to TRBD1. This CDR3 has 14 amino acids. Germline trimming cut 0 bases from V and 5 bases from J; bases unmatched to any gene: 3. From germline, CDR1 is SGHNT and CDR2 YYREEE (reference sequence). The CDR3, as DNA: TGTGCCAGCAGCTTGGCAGGGGGCGGGACTGAAGCTTTCTTT. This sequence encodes CASSLAGGGTEAFF.

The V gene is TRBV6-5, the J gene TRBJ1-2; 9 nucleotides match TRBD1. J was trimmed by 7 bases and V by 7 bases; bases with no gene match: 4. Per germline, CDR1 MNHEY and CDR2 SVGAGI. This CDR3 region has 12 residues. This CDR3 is CASTQTGGGYTF. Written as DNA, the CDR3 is TGTGCCAGCACCCAGACAGGGGGTGGCTACACCTTC.

The CDR3 DNA follows: TGTGCCAGCCATGGTTCAGGGGGTTTTACTGAAGCTTTCTTT. The encoded protein is CASHGSGGFTEAFF. The chain employs TRBV6-8 and TRBJ1-1, with 7 bases that match TRBD1. The CDR3 loop spans 14 amino acids. With 8 bases clipped from V and 5 bases from J, the junction kept 11 bases outside the gene matches. CDR1 and CDR2 from the germline V gene are MNHGY and SAAAGT.

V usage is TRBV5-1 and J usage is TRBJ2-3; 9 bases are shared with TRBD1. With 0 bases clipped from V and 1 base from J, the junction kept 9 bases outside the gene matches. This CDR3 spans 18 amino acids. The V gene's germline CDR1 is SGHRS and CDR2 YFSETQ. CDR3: CASSLEGQGILGTDTQYF. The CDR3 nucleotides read TGCGCCAGCAGCTTGGAGGGACAGGGAATTTTAGGCACAGATACGCAGTATTTT.

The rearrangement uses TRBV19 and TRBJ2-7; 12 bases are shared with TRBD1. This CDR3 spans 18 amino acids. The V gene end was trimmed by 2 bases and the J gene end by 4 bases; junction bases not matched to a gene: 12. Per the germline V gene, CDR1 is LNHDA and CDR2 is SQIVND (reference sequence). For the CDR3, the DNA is TGTGCCAGTAGTATATCCGCACAGGGGACAGGGGGCATATACGAGCAGTACTTC. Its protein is CASSISAQGTGGIYEQYF.

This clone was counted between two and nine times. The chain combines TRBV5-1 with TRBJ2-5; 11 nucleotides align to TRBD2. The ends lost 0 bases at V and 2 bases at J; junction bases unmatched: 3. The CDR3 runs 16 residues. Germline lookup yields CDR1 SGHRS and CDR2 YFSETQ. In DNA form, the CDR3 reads TGCGCCAGCAGCTTGGGTGCTAGCGGGGGGCAAGAGACCCAGTACTTC. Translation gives CASSLGASGGQETQYF.

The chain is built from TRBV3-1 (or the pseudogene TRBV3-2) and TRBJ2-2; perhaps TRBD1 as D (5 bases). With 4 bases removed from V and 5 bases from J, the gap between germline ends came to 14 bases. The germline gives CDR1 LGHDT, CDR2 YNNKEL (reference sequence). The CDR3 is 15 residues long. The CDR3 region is CASSPRVIGTGELFF. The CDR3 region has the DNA TGTGCCAGCAGCCCCAGGGTTATAGGGACCGGGGAGCTGTTTTTT.

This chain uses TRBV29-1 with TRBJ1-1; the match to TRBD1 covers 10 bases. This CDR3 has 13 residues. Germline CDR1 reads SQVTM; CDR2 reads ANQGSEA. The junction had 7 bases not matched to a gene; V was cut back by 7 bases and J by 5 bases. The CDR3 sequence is CSADRGQWTEAFF. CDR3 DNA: TGCAGCGCTGACAGGGGGCAATGGACTGAAGCTTTCTTT.

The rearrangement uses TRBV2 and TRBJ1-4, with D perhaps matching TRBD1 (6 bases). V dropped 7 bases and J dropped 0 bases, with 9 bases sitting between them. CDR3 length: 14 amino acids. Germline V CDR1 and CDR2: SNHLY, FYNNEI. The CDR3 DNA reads TGTGCCAGCACAAGACAGGCAACTAATGAAAAACTGTTTTTT. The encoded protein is CASTRQATNEKLFF.

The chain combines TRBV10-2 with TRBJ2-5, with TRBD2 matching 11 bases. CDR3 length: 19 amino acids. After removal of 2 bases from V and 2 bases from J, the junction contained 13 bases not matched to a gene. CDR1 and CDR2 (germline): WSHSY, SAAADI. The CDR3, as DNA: TGCGCCAGCAGTGAGAGTAGCGGGGGGGCGTTATTCGGGCAAGAGACCCAGTACTTC. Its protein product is CASSESSGGALFGQETQYF.

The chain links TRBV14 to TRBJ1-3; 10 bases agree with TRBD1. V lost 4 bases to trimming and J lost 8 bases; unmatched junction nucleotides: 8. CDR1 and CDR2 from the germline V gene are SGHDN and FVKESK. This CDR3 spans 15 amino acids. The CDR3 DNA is TGTGCCAGCAGCCGAGACAGGGGGCCGGGCGACACCATATATTTT. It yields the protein CASSRDRGPGDTIYF.

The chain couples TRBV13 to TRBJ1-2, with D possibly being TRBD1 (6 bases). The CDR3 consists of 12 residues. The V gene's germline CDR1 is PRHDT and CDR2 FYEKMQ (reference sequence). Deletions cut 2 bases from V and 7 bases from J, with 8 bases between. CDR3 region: CASSLLQGGYTF. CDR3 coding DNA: TGTGCCAGCAGCTTATTACAGGGTGGCTACACCTTC.